This TCR beta chain was identified in a study of cytomegalovirus exposure and HLA in healthy donors. With regard to this clone: Antigen specificity is unknown.

The CDR3 runs 15 residues. The germline CDR1 and CDR2 sequences are SGHVS and FNYEAQ. Trimming removed 1 base from V and 1 base from J, with 9 bases in between. General study points: Immune exposure was documented only through CMV serostatus. A later analysis appeared to link common viral pathogens to several of the most significant clusters. Fewer N-insertions than the 666-donor mean were reportedly shown by an Asian-associated ancestry cluster in a later analysis.

A multiplex PCR was run with 60 Vbeta primers and 13 Jbeta primers. Assay used: immunoSEQ multiplex PCR; TCRdb lists only in-frame clones, some missing. The table lists over 130,000 clones, approximately 70% of them singletons. V and J are TRBV7-6 and TRBJ2-3, with D hard to call. The specimen sequenced was PBMCs. The TCR sequence derives from an older woman in good health and CMV-seronegative. CDR3 DNA: TGTGCCAGCAGCTTAGGAGGATCCGGCACAGATACGCAGTATTTT. This gives the protein CASSLGGSGTDTQYF.